The present T cell receptor (beta chain) was sequenced within a study of early T cells in non-severe SARS-CoV-2 infection. Germline-derived CDR1 and CDR2 are LNHDA and SQIVND (reference sequence). This CDR3 contains 15 residues. V lost 7 bases, J lost 1 base, and 14 bases lay in between. TCRdb redid the calling of the 5' RACE reads with MiXCR, one entry per CDR3 protein. The repertoire has about 99,000 distinct CDR3 sequences, around a sixth of them found once; the top ten carry over 1%. This chain links TRBV19 with TRBJ1-5, with D possibly matching TRBD1 (5 bases). The sequenced material came from whole blood. The sequence derives from an adult who was a healthcare worker with PCR-confirmed SARS-CoV-2 infection or an uninfected control (not recorded which). CDR3 region: CASTPVWGSNQPQHF. The CDR3 nucleotides are TGTGCCAGTACCCCGGTTTGGGGGAGCAATCAGCCCCAGCATTTT.